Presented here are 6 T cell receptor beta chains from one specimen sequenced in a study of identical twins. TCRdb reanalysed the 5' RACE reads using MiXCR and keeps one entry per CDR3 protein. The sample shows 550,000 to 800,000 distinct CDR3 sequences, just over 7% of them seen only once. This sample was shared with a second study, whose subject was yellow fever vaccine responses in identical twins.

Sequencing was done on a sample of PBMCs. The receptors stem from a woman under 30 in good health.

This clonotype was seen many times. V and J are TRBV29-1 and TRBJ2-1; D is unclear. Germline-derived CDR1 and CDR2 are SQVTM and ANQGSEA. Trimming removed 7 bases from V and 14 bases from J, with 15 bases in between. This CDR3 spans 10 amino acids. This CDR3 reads CSAAWQDEFF. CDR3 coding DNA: TGCAGCGCAGCGTGGCAGGACGAGTTCTTC.

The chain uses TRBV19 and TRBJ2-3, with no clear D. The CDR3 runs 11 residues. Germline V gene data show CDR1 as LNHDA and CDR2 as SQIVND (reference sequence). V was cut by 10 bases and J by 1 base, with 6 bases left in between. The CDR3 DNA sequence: TGTGCCACCATGGGCACAGATACGCAGTATTTT. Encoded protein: CATMGTDTQYF.

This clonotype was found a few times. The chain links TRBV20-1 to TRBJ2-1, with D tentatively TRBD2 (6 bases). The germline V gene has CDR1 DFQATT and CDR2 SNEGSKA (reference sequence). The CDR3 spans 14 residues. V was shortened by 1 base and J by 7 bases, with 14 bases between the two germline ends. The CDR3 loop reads CSARAGGAGNEQFF. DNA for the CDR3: TGCAGTGCTAGAGCGGGCGGGGCGGGGAATGAGCAGTTCTTC.

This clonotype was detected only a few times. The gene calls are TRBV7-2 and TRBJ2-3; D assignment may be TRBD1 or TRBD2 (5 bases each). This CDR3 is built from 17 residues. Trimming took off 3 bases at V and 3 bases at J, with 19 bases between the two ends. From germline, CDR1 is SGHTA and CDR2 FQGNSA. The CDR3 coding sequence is TGTGCCAGCAGCTTCTCAACAGAGGGGTCTCGGACAGATACGCAGTATTTT. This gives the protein CASSFSTEGSRTDTQYF.

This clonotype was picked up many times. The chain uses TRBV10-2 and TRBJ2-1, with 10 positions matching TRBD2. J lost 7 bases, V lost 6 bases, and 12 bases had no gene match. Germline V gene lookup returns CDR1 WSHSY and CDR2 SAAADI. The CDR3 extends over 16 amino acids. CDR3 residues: CASSEWSSGRKNEQFF. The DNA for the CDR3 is TGCGCCAGCAGCGAATGGTCTAGCGGGAGAAAAAATGAGCAGTTCTTC.

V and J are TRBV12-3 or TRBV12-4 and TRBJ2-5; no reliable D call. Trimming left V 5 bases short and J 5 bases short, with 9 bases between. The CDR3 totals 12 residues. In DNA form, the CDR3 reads TGTGCCAGCAGTGCCGCCAAGGAGACCCAGTACTTC. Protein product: CASSAAKETQYF.